The rows below give T cell receptor beta chains drawn from one sample of a study of cytomegalovirus exposure and HLA in healthy donors. Some clones are missing from TCRdb's copy, which holds only in-frame ones; the method was immunoSEQ multiplex PCR. The repertoire holds hundreds of thousands of clones, with 86% as singletons. The sample taken for sequencing was PBMCs. These receptors were obtained from a woman aged 18-29 years in good health and CMV-seronegative. Each CDR3 is given with its conserved first and last residue. D genes are given only for firm matches. Size is stated for part of the rows, as once, few or many counts, or as a class when the clone is expanded.

once	TRBV6-5	TRBJ2-7	NA	TGTGCCAGCAGCCCAGGGGCTCCGACTTCGTACGAGCAGTACTTC	CASSPGAPTSYEQYF
NA	TRBV5-1	TRBJ2-7	NA	TGCGCCAGCAGCTCCGGGGGACGGATCTCCTACGAGCAGTACTTC	CASSSGGRISYEQYF
few	TRBV7-9	TRBJ1-4	NA	TGTGCCAGCAGCTTAGCGGGCGGAGGGAGTGAAAAACTGTTTTTT	CASSLAGGGSEKLFF
NA	TRBV5-6	TRBJ1-2	TRBD1	TGTGCCAGCAGCCCAACGCGGACAGGCGGACGCTATGGCTACACCTTC	CASSPTRTGGRYGYTF
NA	TRBV14	TRBJ2-7	TRBD2	TGTGCCAGCAGCCAATCAGCGGGAGGTAAAGCTCGGTACGAGCAGTACTTC	CASSQSAGGKARYEQYF
NA	TRBV2	TRBJ1-5	TRBD1	TGTGCCAGCAGCCCAGGGGGCCGGGATCAGCCCCAGCATTTT	CASSPGGRDQPQHF
NA	TRBV28	TRBJ2-7	NA	TGTGCCAGCAGTAATCCCGGGACAATTGGCTACGAGCAGTACTTC	CASSNPGTIGYEQYF
NA	TRBV6-5	TRBJ2-1	TRBD2	TGTGCCAGCAGATGGACTAGCGGTCACGCGGAGCAGTTCTTC	CASRWTSGHAEQFF
once	TRBV5-4	TRBJ2-7	TRBD2	TGTGCCAGCAGCCATCCCGCGGGGGGGCATCCCGAGCAGTACTTC	CASSHPAGGHPEQYF
once	TRBV30	TRBJ1-3	NA	TGTGCCTGGAGAGTTGGCAGTCGCTCTGGAAACACCATATATTTT	CAWRVGSRSGNTIYF
NA	TRBV2	TRBJ2-1	TRBD2	TGTGCCGACAAATTAAGGGAGGGCCCGTATGAGCAGTTCTTC	CADKLREGPYEQFF
NA	TRBV2	TRBJ2-5	TRBD2	TGTGCCAGCACCCACCTCTGGGCTAGCGGGGGCCTTGGGGAGGAGACCCAGTACTTC	CASTHLWASGGLGEETQYF
NA	TRBV7-9	TRBJ1-1	NA	TGTGCCAGCAGCTTAGAGAGGAACACTGAAGCTTTCTTT	CASSLERNTEAFF
NA	TRBV6-5	TRBJ1-2	NA	TGTGCCAGCCGAACCGGGGTGGATGGCTACACCTTC	CASRTGVDGYTF
NA	TRBV28	TRBJ2-4	TRBD1	TGTGCCAGCAGTACCGGACAGGGCAAAAACATTCAGTACTTC	CASSTGQGKNIQYF
NA	TRBV23-1	TRBJ2-7	NA	TGCGCCAGCCGCCACGCTCTAACCGACGAGCAGTACTTC	CASRHALTDEQYF
NA	TRBV27	TRBJ2-5	NA	TGTGCCAGCAGTTTACGAGAGACCCAGTACTTC	CASSLRETQYF
NA	TRBV7-2	TRBJ2-7	TRBD2	TGTGCCAGCAGCTTCAGGTACCTGACTAGCGGGGCCCAAGGAGGAGAGCAGTACTTC	CASSFRYLTSGAQGGEQYF
NA	TRBV4-1	TRBJ1-3	TRBD1	TGCGCCAGCAGCTTGTCCCCTTCCGGGACAGGGTCTTCTGGAAACACCATATATTTT	CASSLSPSGTGSSGNTIYF
NA	TRBV11-2	TRBJ2-1	TRBD2	TGTGCCAGCAGCACGCCGGGACTAGCGGGCACGAGCTCCTACAATGAGCAGTTCTTC	CASSTPGLAGTSSYNEQFF
NA	TRBV7-9	TRBJ1-1	TRBD1	TGTGCCAGCAGCACTGACAGGGAAAGGATTGAAGCTTTCTTT	CASSTDRERIEAFF
NA	TRBV7-2	TRBJ1-6	TRBD1	TGTGCCAGCAGCTCACAGGGGGGTTCACCCCTCCACTTT	CASSSQGGSPLHF
NA	TRBV28	TRBJ1-2	NA	TGTGCCGGAGGACGGGAAGAGGGTGGCTACACCTTC	CAGGREEGGYTF
NA	TRBV27	TRBJ1-2	NA	TGTGCCAGCAGTTTAGCAGGTGGTGGATATGGCTACACCTTC	CASSLAGGGYGYTF
NA	TRBV4-1	TRBJ2-7	NA	TGCGCCAGCAGCCGTAAACAGGGAAACGAGCAGTACTTC	CASSRKQGNEQYF
NA	TRBV11-2	TRBJ2-1	NA	TGTGCCAGCGGAGACCTAACGTTTGGAGGGGACAATGAGCAGTTCTTC	CASGDLTFGGDNEQFF
NA	TRBV27	TRBJ1-6	NA	TGTGCCAGCAGTCCTGGACAACACTCACCCCTCCACTTT	CASSPGQHSPLHF
NA	TRBV10-2	TRBJ2-7	NA	TGCGCCAGCAGTGCAAGCGGATGGACCTACGAGCAGTACTTC	CASSASGWTYEQYF
NA	TRBV15	TRBJ2-3	NA	TGTGCCACCAGATACGGAGGGAGGTACAGCACAGATACGCAGTATTTT	CATRYGGRYSTDTQYF
NA	TRBV4-1	TRBJ2-3	TRBD1	TGCGCCAGCAGCCCCTTGACAGGGGCAGATACGCAGTATTTT	CASSPLTGADTQYF
NA	TRBV2	TRBJ2-1	TRBD2	TGTGCCAGCAGCCCCCCGCCAGGGACTAGAGACTACAATGAGCAGTTCTTC	CASSPPPGTRDYNEQFF
NA	TRBV7-9	TRBJ1-3	TRBD1	TGTGCCAGCAGCCCTCGGACAGGGCTATCAGGAAACACCATATATTTT	CASSPRTGLSGNTIYF
once	TRBV7-8	TRBJ1-5	NA	TGTGCCAGCAGCTTAGGCAAGACTGTCAATCAGCCCCAGCATTTT	CASSLGKTVNQPQHF
NA	TRBV7-9	TRBJ2-3	NA	TGTGCCAGCAGCTTACGGCGGGTGTCGACAGATACGCAGTATTTT	CASSLRRVSTDTQYF
NA	TRBV7-9	TRBJ1-4	NA	TGTGCCAGCAGCTCCGGTTGGGACTCGGCCTCAACTAATGAAAAACTGTTTTTT	CASSSGWDSASTNEKLFF
NA	TRBV2	TRBJ1-2	NA	TGTGCCAGCAGTGGAGCAGGCAGGGGCTACACCTTC	CASSGAGRGYTF
NA	TRBV6-5	TRBJ2-2	NA	TGTGCCAGCAGTTACCGGTGGGGGGTCGGGGAGCTGTTTTTT	CASSYRWGVGELFF
NA	TRBV11-2	TRBJ2-7	NA	TGTGCCAGCAGCTTACGTTTGCGGGAAAACGAGCAGTACTTC	CASSLRLRENEQYF
NA	TRBV2	TRBJ2-5	TRBD1	TGTGCCAGCAGCGGGACAGCCACAAAAAAAGAGACCCAGTACTTC	CASSGTATKKETQYF
NA	TRBV27	TRBJ1-3	NA	TGTGCCAGCAGTTTGGGCGGAAACACCATATATTTT	CASSLGGNTIYF
NA	TRBV9	TRBJ2-1	NA	TGTGCCAGCAGCGCTCAGTCGTCTAGTCACAGGAGGGGGCCCTACAATGAGCAGTTCTTC	CASSAQSSSHRRGPYNEQFF
NA	TRBV30	TRBJ2-1	TRBD1	TGTGCCTGGAGGGGACTCGGGACAGGGCCAAACAATGAGCAGTTCTTC	CAWRGLGTGPNNEQFF
NA	TRBV25-1	TRBJ2-2	TRBD2	TGTGCCAGCAATCGGGGGGGCGCTGGCACCGGGGAGCTGTTTTTT	CASNRGGAGTGELFF
NA	TRBV28	TRBJ2-6	TRBD1	TGTGCCACCTTCCGGGACAGGGGTCTTTCTGGGGCCAACGTCCTGACTTTC	CATFRDRGLSGANVLTF
NA	TRBV4-1	TRBJ1-5	TRBD1	TGCGCCAGCAGCCAAGGGGACAGCATATATAGCAATCAGCCCCAGCATTTT	CASSQGDSIYSNQPQHF
NA	TRBV5-6	TRBJ2-7	TRBD2	TGTGCCAGCAGCCGATGGAGCGGGAGGGGGTCCTACGAGCAGTACTTC	CASSRWSGRGSYEQYF
NA	TRBV7-9	TRBJ2-7	NA	TGTGCCAGCAGCGCCCCCCTGGCGGAGGGGCACGACGAGCAGTACTTC	CASSAPLAEGHDEQYF
NA	TRBV28	TRBJ2-7	NA	TGTGCCAGCAGGGATTTGGGGGGACAGTCCTACGAGCAGTACTTC	CASRDLGGQSYEQYF
NA	TRBV11-2	TRBJ2-1	TRBD1	TGTGCCAGCAGCCCGAGGACAGAGGGGGCGCAGTTCTTC	CASSPRTEGAQFF
NA	TRBV6-5	TRBJ2-7	NA	TGTGCCAGCAGTTCGGGATTCGGGTTGAGTCTCTACGAGCAGTACTTC	CASSSGFGLSLYEQYF
NA	TRBV6-6	TRBJ1-4	NA	TGTGCCAGCAGTCCTGCGAGGGCAACTAATGAAAAACTGTTTTTT	CASSPARATNEKLFF
NA	TRBV19	TRBJ2-1	TRBD1	TGTGCCAGTAGTCCATGGACAGGCTTAGGGAATGAGCAGTTCTTC	CASSPWTGLGNEQFF
NA	TRBV6-1	TRBJ2-1	TRBD1	TGTGCCAGCAGTGTTTGGGGCGAGGGGGCGCCCTACAATGAGCAGTTCTTC	CASSVWGEGAPYNEQFF
NA	TRBV2	TRBJ2-4	NA	TGTGCCAGCAGGGCCCGGACAGAGATAGCCAAAAACATTCAGTACTTC	CASRARTEIAKNIQYF
NA	TRBV5-1	TRBJ2-1	NA	TGCGCCAGCAGCTTGAGTCCGGGATCCAATGAGCAGTTCTTC	CASSLSPGSNEQFF
NA	TRBV5-4	TRBJ1-1	NA	TGTGCCAGCAGCTTAGGTTGGGGGCTGCACACTGAAGCTTTCTTT	CASSLGWGLHTEAFF
NA	TRBV28	TRBJ2-1	TRBD2	TGTGCCACTAGTGGGCTAGCGGGAGCGGGGGAGCAGTTCTTC	CATSGLAGAGEQFF